This TCR beta chain was observed in a study of blood T cells in healthy people across ages. This clonotype was seen repeatedly, ten times or more. The antigen is undetermined. A J-beta primer mix and a sample-barcoded 5' primer were used in a second PCR of about 7 to 12 cycles. The authors tagged each cDNA molecule using a template-switch adaptor with 12 random nucleotides. Each CDR3 protein is one row after TCRdb ran MiXCR on the 5' RACE reads. This sample has around 1,500,000 distinct CDR3 sequences, with over 25% found just once. This CDR3 comprises 16 residues. Trimming left V 1 base short and J 3 bases short, with 16 bases between. Germline CDR1 reads SGHTA; CDR2 reads FQGNSA. Whole-study findings and limits: Naive T cell percentage and TCR beta diversity correlated strongly.

The V call is TRBV7-2, the J call TRBJ2-7, with D possibly matching TRBD1 (6 bases). This clonotype originated in a woman in her 30s in good health. Material for sequencing was blood. CDR3 in amino acids: CASSLGSSRGVYEQYF. In DNA form, the CDR3 reads TGTGCCAGCAGCTTAGGGTCTAGCAGGGGAGTCTACGAGCAGTACTTC.